The 5 T cell receptor beta chains below were found in one sample sequenced in a study of regulatory T cells in long-lasting Graves disease. According to the study, TCR beta libraries were built with iRepertoire HTBI primers and CDR3-region Arm-PCR. TCRdb redid the calling of the multiplex PCR reads with MiXCR, one entry per CDR3 protein. Of around 400,000 distinct CDR3 sequences in the sample, 20% to 25% were seen once. Time point specified: persistent/refractory GD, antithyroid drugs over 5 years with positive TRAb. From PBMCs, RNA was extracted and then used to make the TCR library. Sample: peripheral blood mononuclear cells (PBMCs), taken when the disease was refractory, from a patient treated with antithyroid drugs. All receptors derive from a woman aged 35 to 49 with Graves disease.

This clonotype was picked up a small number of times. This chain connects TRBV7-2 to TRBJ2-1; 9 bases are a match to TRBD2. The length of the CDR3 is 15 residues. Germline V lookup: CDR1 SGHTA, CDR2 FQGNSA. Germline trimming cut 5 bases from V and 4 bases from J; bases unmatched to any gene: 6. The CDR3 spells CASSPSGRMYNEQFF. CDR3 DNA sequence: TGTGCCAGCAGCCCGAGCGGGAGGATGTACAATGAGCAGTTCTTC.

V is TRBV28 and J is TRBJ2-6, with D possibly being TRBD1 (6 bases). Per the germline V gene, CDR1 is MDHEN and CDR2 is SYDVKM. CDR3 size: 16 residues. The ends were cut back, 2 bases at V and 6 bases at J, with 14 bases in the middle. The CDR3 sequence: CASSLTNYRVANVLTF. The CDR3 coding sequence is TGTGCCAGCAGTTTAACCAATTACAGGGTGGCCAACGTCCTGACTTTC.

The J gene is TRBJ2-5, the V gene TRBV19; D may be TRBD2 (6 bases). The V gene lost 5 bases and the J gene lost 5 bases, with 21 bases spanning the gap. CDR1 and CDR2 from the germline V gene are LNHDA and SQIVND (reference sequence). The CDR3 sequence is 16 residues long. CDR3 in DNA: TGTGCCAGTAGTTCTACCTCTCGGAGGGCGCGGGAGACCCAGTACTTC. It specifies CASSSTSRRARETQYF.

The chain uses TRBV6-1 and TRBJ1-5, with D perhaps TRBD1 (6 bases). V lost 6 bases to trimming and J lost 3 bases, with 12 bases between them. The CDR3 has 14 residues. CDR1 is MNHNS, CDR2 SASEGT, per germline. The CDR3 reads CASRGGGYNQPQHF. For the CDR3, the DNA is TGTGCCAGCAGGGGGGGGGGCTACAATCAGCCCCAGCATTTT.

This clonotype was detected a few times. V usage is TRBV10-3 and J usage is TRBJ2-3; 7 nucleotides line up with TRBD1. V was clipped by 4 bases and J by 0 bases; unmatched bases: 4. CDR3 length: 15 amino acids. Looked up from germline, CDR1 is ENHRY and CDR2 is SYGVKD. CDR3 nucleotide sequence: TGTGCCATCAGTGCTGGGACAGCTAGCACAGATACGCAGTATTTT. This gives the protein CAISAGTASTDTQYF.